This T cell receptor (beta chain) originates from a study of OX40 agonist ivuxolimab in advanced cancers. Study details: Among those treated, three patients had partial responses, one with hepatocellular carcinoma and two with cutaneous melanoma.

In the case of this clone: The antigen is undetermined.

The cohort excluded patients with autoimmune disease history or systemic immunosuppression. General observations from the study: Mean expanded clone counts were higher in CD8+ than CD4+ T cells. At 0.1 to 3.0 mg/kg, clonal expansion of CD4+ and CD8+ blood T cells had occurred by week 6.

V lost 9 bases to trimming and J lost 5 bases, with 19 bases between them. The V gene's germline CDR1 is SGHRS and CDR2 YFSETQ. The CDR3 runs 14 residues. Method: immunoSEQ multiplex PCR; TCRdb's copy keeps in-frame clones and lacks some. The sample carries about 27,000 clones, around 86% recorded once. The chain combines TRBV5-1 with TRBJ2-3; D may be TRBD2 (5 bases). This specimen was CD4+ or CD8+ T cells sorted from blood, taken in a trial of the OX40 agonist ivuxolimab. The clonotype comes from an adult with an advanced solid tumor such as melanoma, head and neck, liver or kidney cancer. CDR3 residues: CATRLGRGEDTQYF. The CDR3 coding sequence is TGCGCCACTCGTCTGGGCCGGGGTGAAGATACGCAGTATTTT.